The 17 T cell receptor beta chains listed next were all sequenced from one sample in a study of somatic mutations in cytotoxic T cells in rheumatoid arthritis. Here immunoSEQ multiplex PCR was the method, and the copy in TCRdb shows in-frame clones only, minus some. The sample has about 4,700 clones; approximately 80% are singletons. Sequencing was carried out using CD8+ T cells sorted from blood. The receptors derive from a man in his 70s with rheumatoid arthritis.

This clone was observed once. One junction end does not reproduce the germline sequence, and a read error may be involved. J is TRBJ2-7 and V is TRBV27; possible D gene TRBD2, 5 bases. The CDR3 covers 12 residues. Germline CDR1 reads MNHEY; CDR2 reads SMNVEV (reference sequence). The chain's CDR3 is CAGSSGSYEQYF. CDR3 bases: TGTGCCGGCAGTTCGGGGAGCTACGAGCAGTACTTC.

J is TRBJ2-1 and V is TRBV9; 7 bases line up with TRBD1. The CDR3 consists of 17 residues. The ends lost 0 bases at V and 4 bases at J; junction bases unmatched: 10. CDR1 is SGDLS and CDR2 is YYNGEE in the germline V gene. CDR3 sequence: CASSVGPDRDPYNEQFF. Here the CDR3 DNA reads TGTGCCAGCAGCGTAGGCCCCGACAGGGACCCTTACAATGAGCAGTTCTTC.

In nucleotides, the CDR3 is TGCGCCAGCAGCAGGACACCCGCACAGCCCCAGCATTTT. It encodes CASSRTPAQPQHF. The chain links TRBV5-1 to TRBJ1-5; a possible D gene is TRBD1 (5 bases). V shed 4 bases and J shed 7 bases, with 12 bases lying between them. The CDR3 has 13 amino acids. The germline gives CDR1 SGHRS, CDR2 YFSETQ.

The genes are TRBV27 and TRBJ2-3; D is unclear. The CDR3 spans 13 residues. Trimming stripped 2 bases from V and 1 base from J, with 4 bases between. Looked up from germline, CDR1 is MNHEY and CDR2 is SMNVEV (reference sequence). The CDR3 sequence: CASSLSGTDTQYF. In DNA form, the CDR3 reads TGTGCCAGCAGTTTAAGCGGCACAGATACGCAGTATTTT.

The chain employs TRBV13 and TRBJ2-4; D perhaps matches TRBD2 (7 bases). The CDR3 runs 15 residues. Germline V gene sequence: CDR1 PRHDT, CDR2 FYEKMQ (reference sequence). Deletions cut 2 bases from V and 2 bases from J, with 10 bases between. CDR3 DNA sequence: TGTGCCAGCAGCTTACGGGGGGCCCCCAAAAACATTCAGTACTTC. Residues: CASSLRGAPKNIQYF.

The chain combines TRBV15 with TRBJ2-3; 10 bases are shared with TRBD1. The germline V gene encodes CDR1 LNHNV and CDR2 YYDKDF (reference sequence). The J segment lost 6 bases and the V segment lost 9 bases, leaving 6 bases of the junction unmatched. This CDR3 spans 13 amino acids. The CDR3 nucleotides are TGTGCCACGAGTGGACAGGGGGACGATACGCAGTATTTT. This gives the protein CATSGQGDDTQYF.

CDR3 residues: CASSSQGGAAWYGYTF. CDR3 DNA sequence: TGTGCCAGCAGCTCCCAGGGAGGAGCTGCTTGGTATGGCTACACCTTC. V is TRBV5-4 and J is TRBJ1-2, with D possibly being TRBD1 (5 bases). Trimming cost V 3 bases and J 5 bases, with 20 bases left between them. CDR1 and CDR2 (germline): SGHNT, YYREEE (reference sequence). CDR3 length equals 16 residues.

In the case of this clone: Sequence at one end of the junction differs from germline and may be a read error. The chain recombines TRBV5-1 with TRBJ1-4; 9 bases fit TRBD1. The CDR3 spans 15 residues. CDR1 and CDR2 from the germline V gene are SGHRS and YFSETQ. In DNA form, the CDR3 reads TGCGCCGGCAGCTTGGGGGACAGGGAGGATGAAAACCTGTTTTTT. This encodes CAGSLGDREDENLFF.

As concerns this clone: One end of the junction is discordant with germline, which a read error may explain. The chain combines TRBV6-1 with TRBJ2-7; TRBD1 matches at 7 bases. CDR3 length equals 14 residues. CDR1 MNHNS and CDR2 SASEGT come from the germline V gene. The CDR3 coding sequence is TGTGCCAGCAGTGGTGACAGGGACAGTTACGGGCAGTACTTC. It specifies CASSGDRDSYGQYF.

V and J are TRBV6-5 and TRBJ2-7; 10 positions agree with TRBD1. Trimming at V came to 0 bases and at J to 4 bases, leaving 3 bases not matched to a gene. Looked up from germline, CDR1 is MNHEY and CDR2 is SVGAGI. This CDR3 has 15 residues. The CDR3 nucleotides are TGTGCCAGCAGTTACTCGGGACAGGGGTGGTACGAGCAGTACTTC. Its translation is CASSYSGQGWYEQYF.

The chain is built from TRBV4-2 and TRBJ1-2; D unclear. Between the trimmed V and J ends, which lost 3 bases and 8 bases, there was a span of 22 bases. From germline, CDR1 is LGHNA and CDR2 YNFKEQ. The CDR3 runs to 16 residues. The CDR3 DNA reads TGTGCCAGCAGCCAGTATGCTGCGGAATATCCGCGCGGCTACACCTTC. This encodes CASSQYAAEYPRGYTF.

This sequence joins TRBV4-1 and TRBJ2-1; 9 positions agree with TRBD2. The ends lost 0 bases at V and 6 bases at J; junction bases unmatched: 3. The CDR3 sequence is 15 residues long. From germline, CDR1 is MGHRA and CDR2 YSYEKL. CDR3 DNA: TGCGCCAGCAGCCAAGATCGAGCGGGGGGCAATGAGCAGTTCTTC. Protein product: CASSQDRAGGNEQFF.

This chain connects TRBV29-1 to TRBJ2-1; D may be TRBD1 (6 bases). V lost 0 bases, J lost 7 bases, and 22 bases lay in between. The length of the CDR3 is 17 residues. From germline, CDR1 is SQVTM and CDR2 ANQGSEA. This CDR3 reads CSVEETGGRAPLNEQFF. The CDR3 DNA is TGCAGCGTTGAAGAGACAGGCGGGCGGGCTCCTTTGAATGAGCAGTTCTTC.

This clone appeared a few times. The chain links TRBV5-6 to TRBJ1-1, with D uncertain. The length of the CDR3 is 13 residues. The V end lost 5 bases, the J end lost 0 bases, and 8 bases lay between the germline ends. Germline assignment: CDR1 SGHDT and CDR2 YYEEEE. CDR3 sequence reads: CASRGRVNTEAFF. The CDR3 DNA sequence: TGTGCCAGCAGAGGGAGAGTGAACACTGAAGCTTTCTTT.

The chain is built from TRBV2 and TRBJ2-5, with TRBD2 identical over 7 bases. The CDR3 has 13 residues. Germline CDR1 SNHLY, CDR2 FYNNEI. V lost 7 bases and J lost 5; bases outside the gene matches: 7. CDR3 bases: TGTGCCAGCAAACGGGGAGGGATTGAGACCCAGTACTTC. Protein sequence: CASKRGGIETQYF.

The CDR3 protein is CASRDTGGEAFF. As DNA, the CDR3 is TGTGCCAGCAGAGACACAGGGGGCGAAGCTTTCTTT. The rearrangement uses TRBV6-6 and TRBJ1-1; 9 bases map to TRBD1. This CDR3 region has 12 residues. In germline, CDR1 is MNHNY, CDR2 SVGAGI (reference sequence). Unmatched junction bases numbered 4, after V lost 6 bases and J lost 8 bases.

The CDR3, as DNA: TGTGCCAGCAGCCAAGGGGGGGCTTACGAGCAGTACTTC. It translates to CASSQGGAYEQYF. V gene TRBV7-9 combines with J gene TRBJ2-7; weak D call: TRBD2 (7 bases). CDR1 SEHNR and CDR2 FQNEAQ come from the germline V gene (reference sequence). The CDR3 totals 13 residues. Trimming shortened V by 5 bases and J by 4 bases, and 12 bases separated the two germline ends.